These 24 T cell receptor beta chains originate from one sample sequenced in a study of Tregs in tolerant kidney transplant recipients. The nonmyeloablative bone marrow transplants came from related graft donors, with transient mixed chimerism. Assay used: immunoSEQ multiplex PCR; TCRdb lists only in-frame clones, some missing. This table holds tens of thousands of clones, roughly 93% found once. The sequenced sample was CD4+ T cells from blood (PBMCs), obtained 12 months after the transplant. These receptors all stem from a human patient who received a combined kidney and bone marrow transplant. Some T cells may originate from the graft donor.

The J gene is TRBJ1-3, the V gene TRBV4-3, with a weak D call TRBD1 (6 bases). V was trimmed by 2 bases and J by 4 bases, leaving 21 bases between them. The CDR3 is 18 residues long. The germline gives CDR1 LGHNA, CDR2 YSLEER. The CDR3 sequence is CASSQKSSGTFMGNTIYF. The DNA for the CDR3 is TGCGCCAGCAGCCAAAAAAGCTCCGGGACATTCATGGGAAACACCATATATTTT.

The rearrangement links TRBV28 to TRBJ2-7, with D perhaps matching TRBD1 (6 bases). The CDR3 loop spans 14 amino acids. Between the trimmed V and J ends, which lost 4 bases and 1 base, there was a span of 11 bases. Germline V lookup: CDR1 MDHEN, CDR2 SYDVKM. The chain's CDR3 is CASSSTGKSYEQYF. CDR3 bases: TGTGCCAGCAGTTCCACAGGGAAGTCCTACGAGCAGTACTTC.

The rearrangement joins TRBV5-5 to TRBJ1-4; the D is unclear. The germline V gene encodes CDR1 SGHKS and CDR2 YYEKEE (reference sequence). The CDR3 sequence is 14 residues long. V lost 4 bases to trimming and J lost 1 base, with 8 bases between them. The CDR3 DNA follows: TGTGCCAGCAGCCTGACTCAAACTAATGAAAAACTGTTTTTT. Protein: CASSLTQTNEKLFF.

V usage is TRBV18 and J usage is TRBJ2-7; D remains ambiguous. The germline V and J ends were trimmed by 2 bases and 0 bases, with 5 bases remaining between them. This CDR3 region has 13 residues. Germline V gene lookup returns CDR1 KGHSH and CDR2 LQKENI. The CDR3 sequence: CASSPEISYEQYF. The DNA of the CDR3 is TGTGCCAGCTCACCAGAGATCTCCTACGAGCAGTACTTC.

V and J are TRBV6-5 and TRBJ2-7; TRBD1 might be the D (5 bases). This CDR3 spans 14 amino acids. The germline CDR1 and CDR2 sequences are MNHEY and SVGAGI. V dropped 4 bases and J dropped 7 bases, with 17 bases sitting between them. CDR3 in amino acids: CASSFRTRLNEQYF. CDR3 nucleotides: TGTGCCAGCAGTTTCCGGACACGGTTGAATGAGCAGTACTTC.

The chain has TRBV7-8 and TRBJ2-3; 10 nucleotides agree with TRBD2. The CDR3 is 17 amino acids. Germline assignment: CDR1 SGHVS and CDR2 FQNEAQ. Trimming cost V 1 base and J 0 bases; bases outside gene matches: 4. The CDR3 sequence: CASSLEGLAYSTDTQYF. CDR3 nucleotide sequence: TGTGCCAGCAGCTTAGAGGGACTAGCGTATAGCACAGATACGCAGTATTTT.

The chain combines TRBV11-2 with TRBJ2-2; D uncertain. This CDR3 has 14 residues. Trimming stripped 5 bases from V and 6 bases from J, with 13 bases between. Germline V gene lookup returns CDR1 SGHAT and CDR2 FQNNGV. The CDR3: CASSVRPLSGELFF. The CDR3, as DNA: TGTGCCAGCAGCGTCAGGCCTCTCTCCGGGGAGCTGTTTTTT.

The chain employs TRBV6-1 and TRBJ1-2; D not resolved. The CDR3 consists of 13 residues. V gave up 7 bases and J gave up 0 bases, with 9 bases separating them. Germline lookup yields CDR1 MNHNS and CDR2 SASEGT. The CDR3 DNA follows: TGTGCCAGCAATCAGCGTACTAACTATGGCTACACCTTC. Protein: CASNQRTNYGYTF.

The chain carries TRBV9 and TRBJ2-5; 14 bases are a match to TRBD2. Germline values: CDR1 SGDLS, CDR2 YYNGEE. The CDR3 loop spans 16 amino acids. Losses at the gene ends were 4 bases for V and 9 bases for J; bases not matched to a gene: 11. The CDR3 DNA reads as TGTGCCAGCAGCCCAAGACTAGCGGGAGGGCCCGGGGCCCAGTACTTC. This codes for CASSPRLAGGPGAQYF.

This chain uses TRBV14 with TRBJ1-6; maybe TRBD1 (5 bases). Trimming pared 0 bases from V and 7 bases from J, leaving 16 bases between. Germline V CDR1 and CDR2: SGHDN, FVKESK. The CDR3 is 17 residues long. Written as DNA, the CDR3 is TGTGCCAGCAGCCAAGATTGGGGGGTGGGTGGCAATTCACCCCTCCACTTT. Encoded protein: CASSQDWGVGGNSPLHF. The variable domain in full, completed from reference TRBV14 and TRBJ1-6, reads EAGVTQFPSHSVIEKGQTVTLRCDPISGHDNLYWYRRVMGKEIKFLLHFVKESKQDESGMPNNRFLAERTGGTYSTLKVQPAELEDSGVYFCASSQDWGVGGNSPLHFGNGTRLTVT.

The J gene is TRBJ2-1, the V gene TRBV25-1; TRBD1 matches at 9 bases. J lost 9 bases, V lost 10 bases, and 7 bases had no gene match. The length of the CDR3 is 12 residues. From germline, CDR1 is MGHDK and CDR2 SYGVNS. The CDR3 here is CATSGQGIEQFF. CDR3 in DNA: TGTGCCACCTCTGGACAGGGGATTGAGCAGTTCTTC. The full variable domain, completed using reference TRBV25-1 and TRBJ2-1, is EADIYQTPRYLVIGTGKKITLECSQTMGHDKMYWYQQDPGMELHLIHYSYGVNSTEKGDLSSESTVSRIRTEHFPLTLESARPSHTSQYLCATSGQGIEQFFGPGTRLTVL.

The gene calls are TRBV9 and TRBJ1-1; D is possibly TRBD1 (5 bases). Trimming cost V 0 bases and J 1 base, with 7 bases left between them. The CDR3 extends over 14 amino acids. Germline V gene sequence: CDR1 SGDLS, CDR2 YYNGEE. The CDR3 region has the DNA TGTGCCAGCAGCGTAGTCGGGGGGAACACTGAAGCTTTCTTT. Translation: CASSVVGGNTEAFF.

The chain couples TRBV6-6 to TRBJ1-1; D is uncertain. CDR1 is MNHNY, CDR2 SVGAGI, per germline (reference sequence). The CDR3 is made up of 12 amino acids. With 6 bases removed from V and 8 bases from J, the gap between germline ends came to 13 bases. CDR3 region: CASSRGLTEAFF. CDR3 nucleotides: TGTGCCAGCAGCCGTGGACTCACAGAAGCTTTCTTT.

This rearrangement joins TRBV27 to TRBJ2-3; 13 nucleotides line up with TRBD2. CDR3 length equals 15 residues. Unmatched junction bases numbered 6, after V lost 5 bases and J lost 7 bases. Germline-derived CDR1 and CDR2 are MNHEY and SMNVEV (reference sequence). This CDR3 is CASSEGTSGAYTQYF. The CDR3 DNA follows: TGTGCCAGCAGTGAAGGGACTAGCGGGGCTTATACGCAGTATTTT.

The chain combines TRBV18 with TRBJ2-5, with 10 positions matching TRBD2. CDR1 is KGHSH, CDR2 LQKENI, per germline. The CDR3 spans 15 residues. V shed 6 bases, J shed 5 bases, and the junction held 9 bases outside the gene matches. The CDR3, as DNA: TGTGCCAGCTCCGCTAGCGGGAGTTCCGGTGAGACCCAGTACTTC. Translated, it gives CASSASGSSGETQYF.

The genes are TRBV12-5 and TRBJ2-7; TRBD2 aligns across 7 bases. Looked up from germline, CDR1 is LGHNT and CDR2 is FRNRAP. V lost 7 bases and J lost 1; bases outside the gene matches: 16. The length of the CDR3 is 17 residues. CDR3 DNA sequence: TGTGCTAGTGCCCTGGCGGGTGCGGCGGGAGTTTCCTACGAGCAGTACTTC. It yields the protein CASALAGAAGVSYEQYF.

This rearrangement joins TRBV5-4 to TRBJ2-5; the match to TRBD1 covers 8 bases. TRBJ2-7 explains the end of the DNA better; the J call may be wrong. Germline V CDR1 and CDR2: SGHNT, YYREEE (reference sequence). The CDR3 runs 20 residues. CDR3 in DNA: TGTGCCAGCAGCTCACAAAGACCCGGACAGGGAAAACCCAGCTCCTACGAGCAGTACTTC. As protein: CASSSQRPGQGKPSSYEQYF.

The chain couples TRBV2 to TRBJ2-3; TRBD1 might be the D (6 bases). The ends were cut back, 6 bases at V and 4 bases at J, with 17 bases in the middle. This CDR3 has 15 residues. Per the germline V gene, CDR1 is SNHLY and CDR2 is FYNNEI. The CDR3: CASRLQGVGADTQYF. The CDR3 DNA sequence: TGTGCCAGCAGACTACAGGGAGTCGGGGCAGATACGCAGTATTTT.

The chain combines TRBV28 with TRBJ2-1; no reliable D call. Trimming removed 8 bases from V and 11 bases from J, with 10 bases in between. The CDR3 loop spans 10 amino acids. From germline, CDR1 is MDHEN and CDR2 SYDVKM. In DNA, the CDR3 is TGTGCCAGCGGGCCTTTTAAGCAGTTCTTC. Translation: CASGPFKQFF.

V usage is TRBV28 and J usage is TRBJ1-1, with TRBD1 matching over 8 bases. Germline CDR1 reads MDHEN; CDR2 reads SYDVKM. V trimming: 7 bases; J trimming: 4 bases; junction bases outside the gene matches: 8. CDR3 length equals 14 residues. Here the CDR3 reads CASIPGGTVTEAFF. The CDR3 DNA follows: TGTGCCAGCATTCCAGGGGGCACGGTCACTGAAGCTTTCTTT.

The gene calls are TRBV5-1 and TRBJ1-3; 8 bases map to TRBD1. Germline V CDR1 and CDR2: SGHRS, YFSETQ. This CDR3 region has 15 residues. With V trimmed by 4 bases and J by 1 base, 4 bases remained unmatched. CDR3 nucleotide sequence: TGCGCCAGCAGCACACGGACAGGGTCTGGAAACACCATATATTTT. It codes for CASSTRTGSGNTIYF.

V and J are TRBV6-5 and TRBJ1-5, with 7 bases fitting TRBD1. V trimming: 5 bases; J trimming: 3 bases; junction bases outside the gene matches: 4. This CDR3 spans 14 amino acids. Germline CDR1 reads MNHEY; CDR2 reads SVGAGI. The CDR3 nucleotides read TGTGCCAGCAGTCCCAGGGGGTTCAATCAGCCCCAGCATTTT. Translation gives CASSPRGFNQPQHF.

On this clone: A read error may produce the germline difference seen at one junction end. The V call is TRBV13, the J call TRBJ2-7, with 14 nucleotides matching TRBD2. Germline lookup yields CDR1 PRHDT and CDR2 FYEKMQ (reference sequence). The CDR3 sequence is 17 residues long. CDR3 coding DNA: TGTGCCACCAGCCCGGGCGGGACTAGCGGGGGACTCTACGAGCAGTACTTC. It specifies CATSPGGTSGGLYEQYF. The full variable domain, completed using reference TRBV13 and TRBJ2-7, is AAGVIQSPRHLIKEKRETATLKCYPIPRHDTVYWYQQGPGQDPQFLISFYEKMQSDKGSIPDRFSAQQFSDYHSELNMSSLELGDSALYFCATSPGGTSGGLYEQYFGPGTRLTVT.

The CDR3 sequence is CASSYGTGYNSPLHF. CDR3 coding DNA: TGCGCCAGCAGCTATGGGACAGGCTATAATTCACCCCTCCACTTT. This sequence joins TRBV5-1 and TRBJ1-6; 8 nucleotides agree with TRBD1. V was clipped by 3 bases and J by 3 bases; unmatched bases: 2. The CDR3 consists of 15 residues. Germline assignment: CDR1 SGHRS and CDR2 YFSETQ.